This paragraph reports one T cell receptor beta chain. Distinct nucleotide sequences in the sample also encode this CDR3. The data derive from a study of T cell changes during pregnancy in multiple sclerosis. In germline, CDR1 is SEHNR, CDR2 FQNEAQ (reference sequence). The V gene lost 1 base and the J gene lost 7 bases, with 7 bases spanning the gap. The CDR3 contains 12 residues. Clones were sequenced by immunoSEQ multiplex PCR, and TCRdb holds only the in-frame ones, with some missing. The sample lists roughly 13,000 clones, about 92% occurring once. Sequences were derived from peripheral blood, sampled in the second trimester of pregnancy. This chain links TRBV7-9 with TRBJ1-2; D gene ambiguous. This clonotype was sampled from a female donor in good health, enrolled as a control in a pregnancy study. CDR3 residues: CASSLEGGGYTF. The CDR3 DNA follows: TGTGCCAGCAGCTTAGAAGGAGGTGGCTACACCTTC.